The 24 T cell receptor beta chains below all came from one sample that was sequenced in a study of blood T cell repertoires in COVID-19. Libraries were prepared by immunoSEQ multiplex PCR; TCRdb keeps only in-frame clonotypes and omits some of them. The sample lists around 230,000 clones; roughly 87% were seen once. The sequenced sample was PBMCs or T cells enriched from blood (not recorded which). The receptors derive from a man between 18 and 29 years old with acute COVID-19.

The CDR3, as DNA: TGTGCCAGCAGCTCACCCGGGTCACCTATGGAATACACCTTC. Translation: CASSSPGSPMEYTF. The chain carries TRBV7-9 and TRBJ1-2; D unresolved. Germline CDR1 SEHNR, CDR2 FQNEAQ (reference sequence). Trimming shortened V by 4 bases and J by 11 bases, and 20 bases separated the two germline ends. The CDR3 has 14 amino acids.

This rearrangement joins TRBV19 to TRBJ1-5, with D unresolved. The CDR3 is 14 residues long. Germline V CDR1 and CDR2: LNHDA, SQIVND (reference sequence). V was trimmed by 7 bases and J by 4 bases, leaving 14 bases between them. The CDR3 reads CASTELTENQPQHF. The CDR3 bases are TGTGCCAGTACCGAATTAACAGAAAATCAGCCCCAGCATTTT. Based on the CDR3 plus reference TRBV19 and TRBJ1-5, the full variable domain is DGGITQSPKYLFRKEGQNVTLSCEQNLNHDAMYWYRQDPGQGLRLIYYSQIVNDFQKGDIAEGYSVSREKKESFPLTVTSAQKNPTAFYLCASTELTENQPQHFGDGTRLSIL.

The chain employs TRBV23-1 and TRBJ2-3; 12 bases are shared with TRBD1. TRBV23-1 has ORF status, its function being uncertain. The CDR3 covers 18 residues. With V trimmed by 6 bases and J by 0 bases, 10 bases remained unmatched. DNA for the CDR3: TGCGCCAGCAGCCCCCCCGGGACAGGGGGCGGTAGCACAGATACGCAGTATTTT. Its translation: CASSPPGTGGGSTDTQYF.

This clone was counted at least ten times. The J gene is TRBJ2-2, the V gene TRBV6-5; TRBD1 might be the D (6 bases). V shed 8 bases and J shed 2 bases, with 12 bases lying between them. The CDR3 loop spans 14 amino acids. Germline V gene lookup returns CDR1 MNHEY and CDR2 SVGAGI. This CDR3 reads CASLGDINTGELFF. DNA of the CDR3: TGTGCCAGCCTAGGGGACATCAACACCGGGGAGCTGTTTTTT.

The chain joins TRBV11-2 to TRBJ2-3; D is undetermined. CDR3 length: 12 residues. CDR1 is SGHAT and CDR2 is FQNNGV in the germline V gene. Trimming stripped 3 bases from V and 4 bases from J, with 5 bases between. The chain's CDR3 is CASSLAADTQYF. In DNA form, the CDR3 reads TGTGCCAGCAGCTTGGCCGCAGATACGCAGTATTTT.

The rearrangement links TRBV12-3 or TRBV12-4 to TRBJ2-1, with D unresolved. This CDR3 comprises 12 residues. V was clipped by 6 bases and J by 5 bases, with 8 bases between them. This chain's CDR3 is CASSQNHNEQFF. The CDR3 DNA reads TGTGCCAGCAGCCAAAATCACAATGAGCAGTTCTTC.

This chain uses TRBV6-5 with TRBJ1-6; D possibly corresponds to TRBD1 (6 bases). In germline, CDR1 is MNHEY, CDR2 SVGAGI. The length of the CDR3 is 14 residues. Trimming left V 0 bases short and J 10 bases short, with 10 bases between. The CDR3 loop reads CASSYSRGGSPLHF. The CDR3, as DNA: TGTGCCAGCAGTTACTCGAGGGGGGGCTCACCCCTCCACTTT.

The CDR3 is CTSRGGVFTGELFF. CDR3 DNA sequence: TGTACCAGCAGGGGGGGTGTTTTCACCGGGGAGCTGTTTTTT. The gene calls are TRBV21-1 and TRBJ2-2; the D segment call TRBD2 is taken from the table without a DNA check. TRBV21-1 is noted as a pseudogene. The CDR3 sequence is 14 residues long.

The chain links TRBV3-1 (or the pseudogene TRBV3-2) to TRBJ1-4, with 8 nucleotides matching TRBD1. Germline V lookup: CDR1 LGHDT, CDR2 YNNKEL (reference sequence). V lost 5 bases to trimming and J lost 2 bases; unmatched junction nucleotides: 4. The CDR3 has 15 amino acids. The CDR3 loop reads CASSTQGATNEKLFF. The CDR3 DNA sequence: TGTGCCAGCAGCACGCAGGGGGCGACTAATGAAAAACTGTTTTTT.

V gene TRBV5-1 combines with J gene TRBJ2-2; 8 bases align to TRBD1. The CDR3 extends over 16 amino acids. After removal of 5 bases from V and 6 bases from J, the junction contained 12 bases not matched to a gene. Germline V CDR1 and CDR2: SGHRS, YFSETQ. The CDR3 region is CASSEWGQEASGELFF. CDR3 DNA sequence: TGCGCCAGCAGTGAGTGGGGACAGGAGGCTTCCGGGGAGCTGTTTTTT.

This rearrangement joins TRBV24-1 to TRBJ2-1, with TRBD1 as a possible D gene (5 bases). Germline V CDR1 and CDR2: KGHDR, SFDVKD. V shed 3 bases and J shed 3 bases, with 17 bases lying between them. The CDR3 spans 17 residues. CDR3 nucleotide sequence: TGTGCCACCAGTGATGGCTTTGGGCAGGGATACTACAATGAGCAGTTCTTC. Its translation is CATSDGFGQGYYNEQFF.

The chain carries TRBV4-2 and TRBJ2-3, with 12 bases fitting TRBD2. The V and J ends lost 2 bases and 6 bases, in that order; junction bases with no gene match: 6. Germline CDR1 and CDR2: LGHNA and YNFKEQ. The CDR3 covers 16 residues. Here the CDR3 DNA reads TGTGCCAGCAGCCAATTGACTAGCGGGAGTGGGGATACGCAGTATTTT. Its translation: CASSQLTSGSGDTQYF.

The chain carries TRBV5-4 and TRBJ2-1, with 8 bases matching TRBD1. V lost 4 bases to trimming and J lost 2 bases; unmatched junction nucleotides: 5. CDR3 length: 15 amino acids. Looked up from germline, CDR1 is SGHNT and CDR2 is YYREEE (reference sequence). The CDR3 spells CASSPAQGAYNEQFF. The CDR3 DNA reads TGTGCCAGCAGCCCCGCACAGGGGGCCTACAATGAGCAGTTCTTC. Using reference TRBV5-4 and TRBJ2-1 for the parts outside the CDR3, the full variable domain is ETGVTQSPTHLIKTRGQQVTLRCSSQSGHNTVSWYQQALGQGPQFIFQYYREEENGRGNFPPRFSGLQFPNYSSELNVNALELDDSALYLCASSPAQGAYNEQFFGPGTRLTVL.

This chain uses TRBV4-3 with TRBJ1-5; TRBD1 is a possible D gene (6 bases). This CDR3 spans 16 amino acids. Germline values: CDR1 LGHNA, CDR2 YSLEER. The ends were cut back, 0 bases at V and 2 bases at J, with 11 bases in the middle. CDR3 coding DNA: TGCGCCAGCAGCCAAGATCGGGCAGGGGGCAATCAGCCCCAGCATTTT. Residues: CASSQDRAGGNQPQHF.

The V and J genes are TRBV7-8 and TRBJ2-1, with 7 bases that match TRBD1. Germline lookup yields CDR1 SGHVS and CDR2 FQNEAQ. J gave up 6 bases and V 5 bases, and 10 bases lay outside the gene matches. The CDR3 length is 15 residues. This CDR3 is CASSPNRDSLNEQFF. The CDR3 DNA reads TGTGCCAGCAGCCCGAACAGGGACAGTCTCAATGAGCAGTTCTTC.

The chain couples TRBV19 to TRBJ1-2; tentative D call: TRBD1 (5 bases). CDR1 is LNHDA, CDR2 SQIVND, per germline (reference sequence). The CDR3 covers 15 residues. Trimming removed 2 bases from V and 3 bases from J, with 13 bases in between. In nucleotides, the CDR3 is TGTGCCAGTAGTATACTTACAGGAGGGGACTATGGCTACACCTTC. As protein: CASSILTGGDYGYTF.

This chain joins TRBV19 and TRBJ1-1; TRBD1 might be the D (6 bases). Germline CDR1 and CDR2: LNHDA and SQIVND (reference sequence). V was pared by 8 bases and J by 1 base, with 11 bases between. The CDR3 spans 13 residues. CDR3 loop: CASEGGRNTEAFF. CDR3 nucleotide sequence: TGTGCCAGTGAGGGGGGGCGGAACACTGAAGCTTTCTTT.

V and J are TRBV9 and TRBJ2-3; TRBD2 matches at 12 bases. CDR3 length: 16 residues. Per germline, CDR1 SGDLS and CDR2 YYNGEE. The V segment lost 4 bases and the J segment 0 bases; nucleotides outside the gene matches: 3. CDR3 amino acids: CASSKGLAGSTDTQYF. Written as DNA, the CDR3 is TGTGCCAGCAGCAAAGGACTAGCGGGAAGCACAGATACGCAGTATTTT.

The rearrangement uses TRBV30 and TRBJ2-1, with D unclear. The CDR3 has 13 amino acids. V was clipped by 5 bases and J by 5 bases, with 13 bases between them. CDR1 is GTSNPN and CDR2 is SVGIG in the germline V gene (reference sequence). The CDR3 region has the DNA TGTGCCTGGTTCCAATTCCCCCACAATGAGCAGTTCTTC. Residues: CAWFQFPHNEQFF.

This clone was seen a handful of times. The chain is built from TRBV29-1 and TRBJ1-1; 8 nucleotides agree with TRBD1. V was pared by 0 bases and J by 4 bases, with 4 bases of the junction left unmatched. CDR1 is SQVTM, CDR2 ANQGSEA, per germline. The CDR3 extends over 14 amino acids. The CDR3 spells CSVEDRGRGTEAFF. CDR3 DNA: TGCAGCGTTGAAGACAGGGGGCGCGGCACTGAAGCTTTCTTT.

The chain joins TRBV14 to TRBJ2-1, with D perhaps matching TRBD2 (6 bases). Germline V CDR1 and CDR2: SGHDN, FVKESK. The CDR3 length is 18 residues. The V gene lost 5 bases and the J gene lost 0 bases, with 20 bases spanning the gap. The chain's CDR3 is CASSTHQRLASSYNEQFF. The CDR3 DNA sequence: TGTGCCAGCAGCACTCACCAACGCCTAGCGAGCTCCTACAATGAGCAGTTCTTC.

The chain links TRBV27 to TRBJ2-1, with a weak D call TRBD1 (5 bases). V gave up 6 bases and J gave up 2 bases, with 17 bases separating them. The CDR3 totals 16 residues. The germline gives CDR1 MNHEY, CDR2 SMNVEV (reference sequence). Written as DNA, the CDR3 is TGTGCCAGCAGCCGAAATAGGGTAGGGGCCTACAATGAGCAGTTCTTC. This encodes CASSRNRVGAYNEQFF.

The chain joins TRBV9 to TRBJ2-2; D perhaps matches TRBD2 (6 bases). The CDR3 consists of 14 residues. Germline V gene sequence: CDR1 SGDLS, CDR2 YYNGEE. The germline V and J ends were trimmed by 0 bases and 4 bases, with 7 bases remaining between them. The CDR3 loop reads CASSVVGGTGELFF. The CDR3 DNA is TGTGCCAGCAGCGTAGTGGGGGGCACCGGGGAGCTGTTTTTT.

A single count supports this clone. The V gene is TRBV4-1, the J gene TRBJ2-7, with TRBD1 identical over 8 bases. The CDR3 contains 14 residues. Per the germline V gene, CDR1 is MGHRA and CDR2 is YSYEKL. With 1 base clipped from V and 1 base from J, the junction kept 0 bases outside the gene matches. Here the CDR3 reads CASSQGQGSYEQYF. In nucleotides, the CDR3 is TGCGCCAGCAGCCAAGGACAGGGGTCCTACGAGCAGTACTTC.